This T cell receptor (beta chain) was recorded in a study of CXCR3-negative and CXCR3-positive naive CD8 T cells. A remark on this clonotype: The antigen remains undetermined.

Germline lookup yields CDR1 SGHTA and CDR2 FQGTGA. CDR3 size: 14 residues. The study's findings and limits: Whereas both naive subsets had comparably high diversity, memory CD8+ cells had much lower diversity.

The TRB libraries of cDNA were built by UMI-labeled 5' RACE. TCRdb derives one entry per CDR3 protein from the 5' RACE reads, leaving out DNA. The sample's table shows about 57,000 distinct CDR3 sequences. The receptor comes from a human donor in good health. Some clones in this sample may be carry-over from other donors' samples. The chain recombines TRBV7-3 with TRBJ2-3; checking the TCRdb D call of TRBD1 is not possible without DNA. The sample consisted of memory CD8+ T cells from blood. Here the CDR3 reads CASSSGQGGDTQYF.